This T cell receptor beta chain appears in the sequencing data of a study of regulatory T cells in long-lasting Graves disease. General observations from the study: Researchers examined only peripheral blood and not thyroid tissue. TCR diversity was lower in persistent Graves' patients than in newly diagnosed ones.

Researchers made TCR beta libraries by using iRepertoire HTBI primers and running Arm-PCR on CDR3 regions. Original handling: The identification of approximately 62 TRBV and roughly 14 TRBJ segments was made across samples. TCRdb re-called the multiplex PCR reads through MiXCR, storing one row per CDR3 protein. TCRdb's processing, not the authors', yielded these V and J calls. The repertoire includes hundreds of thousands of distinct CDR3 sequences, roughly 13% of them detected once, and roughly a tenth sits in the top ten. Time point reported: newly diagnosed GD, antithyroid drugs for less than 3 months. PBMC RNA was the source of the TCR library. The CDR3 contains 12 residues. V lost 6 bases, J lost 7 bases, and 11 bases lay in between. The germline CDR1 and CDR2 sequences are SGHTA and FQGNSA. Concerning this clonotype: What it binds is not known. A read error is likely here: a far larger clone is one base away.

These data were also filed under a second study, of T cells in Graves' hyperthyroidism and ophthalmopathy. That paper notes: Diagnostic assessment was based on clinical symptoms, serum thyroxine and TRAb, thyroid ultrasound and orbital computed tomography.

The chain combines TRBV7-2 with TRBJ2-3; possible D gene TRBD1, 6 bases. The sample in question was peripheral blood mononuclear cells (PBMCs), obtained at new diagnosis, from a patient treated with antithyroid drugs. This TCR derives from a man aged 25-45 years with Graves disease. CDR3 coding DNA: TGTGCCAGCAGTCCGGGGACAAATACGCAGTATTTT. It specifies CASSPGTNTQYF.